The entry below describes one T cell receptor beta chain. Its specificity is not known. Sequencing was performed with immunoSEQ multiplex PCR; in TCRdb, only in-frame clones are kept and a portion is missing. The table has hundreds of thousands of clones, 85% to 95% seen once. The entry originates in a study of T cell responses to AZD1222 COVID-19 vaccine. Findings and limits, study-wide: Only five to seven AZD1222 recipients were seropositive at baseline.

Germline lookup yields CDR1 MDHEN and CDR2 SYDVKM. Trimming removed 5 bases at V and 2 bases at J, with 12 bases between. The CDR3 is 14 amino acids. The V and J genes are TRBV28 and TRBJ1-1; D gene ambiguous. This TCR came from an adult who received the AZD1222 COVID-19 vaccine. The sample was peripheral blood, taken 28 days after the second AZD1222 dose. The CDR3 loop is CASSPRVRNTEAFF. CDR3 nucleotide sequence: TGTGCCAGCAGTCCTCGGGTCCGTAACACTGAAGCTTTCTTT.